Listed here are 23 T cell receptor beta chains from one sample, sequenced in a study of T cell responses to AZD1222 COVID-19 vaccine (dated by TCRdb to the early 2020s). Libraries were built with the immunoSEQ multiplex PCR assay. TCRdb took over this immuneACCESS table, retaining in-frame rearrangements with V and J assigned. Such tables are incomplete; in checked studies, under half of the missing clones stem from an unresolved V gene, and the remainder is unexplained. A total of about 100,000 clones appear in this sample, about nine tenths of them only once. In total, the top ten clones hold 1% to 1.5% of the sample. Interpreted using the paper, the time point label stands for: baseline before first vaccination. This material consisted of peripheral blood, taken on day 0 of AZD1222 vaccination. These receptors all come from an adult in good health.

The chain joins TRBV6-5 to TRBJ1-5, with D possibly matching TRBD1 (5 bases). The CDR3 is made up of 12 amino acids. Germline V CDR1 and CDR2: MNHEY, SVGAGI. Trimming took 5 bases from V and 4 from J, leaving 6 bases between them. CDR3 bases: TGTGCCAGCAGTAGGGGAAATCAGCCCCAGCATTTT. This translates into CASSRGNQPQHF.

The genes are TRBV12-3 or TRBV12-4 and TRBJ2-1; 7 bases map to TRBD2. Trimming cost V 7 bases and J 5 bases; bases outside gene matches: 5. CDR3 length equals 13 residues. CDR3 region: CASTASGNNEQFF. The CDR3 region has the DNA TGTGCCAGCACGGCTAGCGGAAACAATGAGCAGTTCTTC.

This chain joins TRBV5-1 and TRBJ2-7; TRBD1 matches at 9 bases. Germline values: CDR1 SGHRS, CDR2 YFSETQ. The CDR3 has 14 amino acids. V lost 2 bases to trimming and J lost 7 bases; unmatched junction nucleotides: 7. CDR3: CASSFYQDRGEQYF. CDR3 DNA: TGCGCCAGCAGCTTTTACCAGGACAGGGGAGAGCAGTACTTC.

This chain connects TRBV11-2 to TRBJ1-1; perhaps TRBD1 as D (5 bases). The CDR3 is made up of 13 amino acids. Germline CDR1 SGHAT, CDR2 FQNNGV. The V end lost 6 bases, the J end lost 0 bases, and 8 bases lay between the germline ends. The DNA for the CDR3 is TGTGCCAGCAGGGCCAGGGTGAACACTGAAGCTTTCTTT. Amino acid sequence: CASRARVNTEAFF.

V is TRBV10-3 and J is TRBJ2-1, with 8 nucleotides matching TRBD2. The length of the CDR3 is 16 residues. V lost 6 bases and J lost 1; bases outside the gene matches: 8. The V gene's germline CDR1 is ENHRY and CDR2 SYGVKD. DNA for the CDR3: TGTGCCATCAGCGTCGGGGGGGCCGGGTCCTACAATGAGCAGTTCTTC. Translated, it gives CAISVGGAGSYNEQFF.

This clone was picked up a small number of times. The CDR3 DNA reads TGTGCCAGCAGGCCTGGACAGGGGGCCTCCGTTCATGGCTACACCTTC. It codes for CASRPGQGASVHGYTF. V usage is TRBV2 and J usage is TRBJ1-2; 11 nucleotides agree with TRBD1. In germline, CDR1 is SNHLY, CDR2 FYNNEI. V dropped 6 bases and J dropped 6; count of bases not matched to a gene: 12. CDR3 length: 16 residues.

The gene calls are TRBV2 and TRBJ1-2; D not certain. From germline, CDR1 is SNHLY and CDR2 FYNNEI. The V end lost 6 bases, the J end lost 4 bases, and 9 bases lay between the germline ends. This CDR3 is built from 12 residues. This chain's CDR3 is CASSPASYGYTF. Written as DNA, the CDR3 is TGTGCCAGCAGCCCAGCCTCCTATGGCTACACCTTC.

The chain combines TRBV7-9 with TRBJ2-1; D call uncertain. V was cut by 1 base and J by 3 bases, with 4 bases left in between. Per the germline V gene, CDR1 is SEHNR and CDR2 is FQNEAQ (reference sequence). CDR3 length: 13 residues. CDR3 region: CASSLGNYNEQFF. The CDR3 DNA sequence: TGTGCCAGCAGCTTAGGGAACTACAATGAGCAGTTCTTC.

The CDR3 loop reads CSVVGAGTEAFF. The CDR3 nucleotides are TGCAGCGTCGTGGGAGCCGGCACTGAAGCTTTCTTT. This chain connects TRBV29-1 to TRBJ1-1; D not certain. The germline V gene encodes CDR1 SQVTM and CDR2 ANQGSEA. CDR3 length equals 12 residues. V was pared by 6 bases and J by 4 bases, with 12 bases between.

The chain combines TRBV13 with TRBJ2-3, with TRBD1 identical over 7 bases. Germline assignment: CDR1 PRHDT and CDR2 FYEKMQ (reference sequence). With 3 bases clipped from V and 2 bases from J, the junction kept 5 bases outside the gene matches. The CDR3 sequence is 15 residues long. CDR3 DNA sequence: TGTGCCAGCAGCTTTTGGACAGGACCCACAGATACGCAGTATTTT. Protein: CASSFWTGPTDTQYF.

V is TRBV7-2 and J is TRBJ2-7; the D gene is possibly TRBD1 (5 bases). Germline V lookup: CDR1 SGHTA, CDR2 FQGNSA. The CDR3 totals 13 residues. Trimming left V 5 bases short and J 3 bases short, with 11 bases between. This CDR3 is CASSGAVSYEQYF. The CDR3 nucleotides read TGTGCCAGCAGCGGGGCGGTGAGCTACGAGCAGTACTTC.

This chain links TRBV18 with TRBJ1-5, with 7 bases identical to TRBD1. CDR3 size: 16 residues. The V gene's germline CDR1 is KGHSH and CDR2 LQKENI. Trimming took 0 bases from V and 4 from J; bases not matched to a gene: 6. CDR3 sequence reads: CASSPPTGSQNQPQHF. In DNA form, the CDR3 reads TGTGCCAGCTCACCACCGACAGGGAGTCAGAATCAGCCCCAGCATTTT. The full variable domain, its missing parts supplied by reference TRBV18 and TRBJ1-5, is NAGVMQNPRHLVRRRGQEARLRCSPMKGHSHVYWYRQLPEEGLKFMVYLQKENIIDESGMPKERFSAEFPKEGPSILRIQQVVRGDSAAYFCASSPPTGSQNQPQHFGDGTRLSIL.

The chain carries TRBV19 and TRBJ2-7; tentative D call: TRBD1 (5 bases). The V gene lost 7 bases and the J gene lost 4 bases, with 14 bases spanning the gap. Per germline, CDR1 LNHDA and CDR2 SQIVND (reference sequence). There are 13 residues in the CDR3. The CDR3, as DNA: TGTGCCAGTACGGGCAGGGAACAATACGAGCAGTACTTC. It encodes CASTGREQYEQYF.

The DNA of the CDR3 is TGCGCCAGCAGCTTGGGTGGGGGACAGCGTAATGAAAAACTGTTTTTT. Protein product: CASSLGGGQRNEKLFF. The rearrangement uses TRBV5-1 and TRBJ1-4; 7 nucleotides line up with TRBD1. V was pared by 0 bases and J by 4 bases, with 6 bases of the junction left unmatched. This CDR3 has 16 residues. Germline lookup yields CDR1 SGHRS and CDR2 YFSETQ.

This clone was counted a single time. The rearrangement uses TRBV19 and TRBJ1-1; D remains unclear. V was shortened by 3 bases and J by 6 bases, with 14 bases between the two germline ends. CDR1 and CDR2 (germline): LNHDA, SQIVND (reference sequence). The CDR3 consists of 14 residues. The CDR3 DNA follows: TGTGCCAGTAGTATTTACGGGTTTTCGGCTGAAGCTTTCTTT. This translates into CASSIYGFSAEAFF.

The V gene is TRBV3-1 (or the pseudogene TRBV3-2), the J gene TRBJ1-5; TRBD1 matches 12 bases. There are 17 residues in the CDR3. J lost 6 bases, V lost 0 bases, and 6 bases had no gene match. Germline CDR1 is LGHDT and CDR2 is YNNKEL (reference sequence). CDR3 sequence reads: CASSQEGTGGRVQPQHF. The CDR3 DNA sequence: TGTGCCAGCAGCCAAGAAGGGACAGGGGGCCGTGTTCAGCCCCAGCATTTT.

The chain combines TRBV5-6 with TRBJ1-1; D perhaps matches TRBD1 (6 bases). Germline V gene sequence: CDR1 SGHDT, CDR2 YYEEEE. V was cut by 3 bases and J by 8 bases, with 17 bases left in between. CDR3 size: 14 residues. In DNA, the CDR3 is TGTGCCAGCAGCTACCCCGCCAGGGGTACGGAAGCTTTCTTT. This sequence encodes CASSYPARGTEAFF.

V is TRBV19 and J is TRBJ1-5; no clear D. Trimming took off 8 bases at V and 6 bases at J, with 23 bases between the two ends. The germline gives CDR1 LNHDA, CDR2 SQIVND (reference sequence). CDR3 length: 16 residues. The CDR3 DNA sequence: TGTGCCAGTGATAAAGGGAGCATGGCAGGAAGTCAGCCCCAGCATTTT. It codes for CASDKGSMAGSQPQHF.

The genes are TRBV3-1 (or the pseudogene TRBV3-2) and TRBJ2-2; D is ambiguous. CDR3 length equals 12 residues. Germline-derived CDR1 and CDR2 are LGHDT and YNNKEL (reference sequence). V was shortened by 8 bases and J by 7 bases, with 11 bases between the two germline ends. CDR3: CASCGRSGELFF. The CDR3 region has the DNA TGTGCCAGCTGCGGTCGAAGCGGGGAGCTGTTTTTT.

The chain joins TRBV5-4 to TRBJ1-2, with 11 positions matching TRBD1. J gave up 2 bases and V 4 bases, and 4 bases lay outside the gene matches. This CDR3 has 15 residues. The germline V gene has CDR1 SGHNT and CDR2 YYREEE (reference sequence). For the CDR3, the DNA is TGTGCCAGCAGCCCGGGGACAGGGGGGAACTATGGCTACACCTTC. Amino acid sequence: CASSPGTGGNYGYTF.

The chain joins TRBV18 to TRBJ2-1, with D unresolved. The CDR3 covers 11 residues. V was cut by 6 bases and J by 2 bases, with 2 bases left in between. The germline V gene encodes CDR1 KGHSH and CDR2 LQKENI. CDR3 bases: TGTGCCAGCTCTCCCTACAATGAGCAGTTCTTC. This gives the protein CASSPYNEQFF.

The genes are TRBV7-8 and TRBJ2-5; D unclear. The CDR3 extends over 15 amino acids. CDR1 is SGHVS and CDR2 is FQNEAQ in the germline V gene. V was pared by 1 base and J by 4 bases, with 13 bases between. The CDR3 nucleotides are TGTGCCAGCAGCTTAGTTTACCAGATGGGAGAGACCCAGTACTTC. This codes for CASSLVYQMGETQYF.

This clone was recorded a few times. This chain connects TRBV10-3 to TRBJ2-7; unclear D gene. This CDR3 is 14 amino acids long. The V gene lost 6 bases and the J gene lost 4 bases, with 16 bases spanning the gap. CDR1 is ENHRY, CDR2 SYGVKD, per germline. CDR3: CAISSQSRWYEQYF. CDR3 in DNA: TGTGCCATCAGCTCCCAGTCTCGGTGGTACGAGCAGTACTTC.